A selection of T cell receptor beta chains follows, all from one sample in a study of blood T cell repertoires in COVID-19. Repertoires were generated with immunoSEQ multiplex PCR, while TCRdb's copy carries only in-frame clones and drops some. The sample records approximately 200,000 clones, about 85% being singletons. The sample comprised peripheral blood. These receptors originate from a woman in her sixties or seventies who had recovered from COVID-19. Both conserved end residues are part of each CDR3. The D gene is left open where the match is weak. Only some rows state a clone size, as once, few, many or a class for expanded clones.

>.|.|TRBJ2-1|TRBV7-9
CASSLRSPITNEQFF
TGTGCCAGCAGCCTTAGGAGCCCAATAACCAATGAGCAGTTCTTC
>.|.|TRBJ2-5|TRBV18
CASSGPGQETQYF
TGTGCCAGCTCTGGGCCGGGACAAGAGACCCAGTACTTC
>.|.|TRBJ2-3|TRBV6-5
CASTSSPDTQYF
TGTGCCAGCACATCTAGCCCAGATACGCAGTATTTT
>.|TRBD2|TRBJ2-5|TRBV7-6
CASSAMTSGEETQYF
TGTGCCAGCAGCGCCATGACTAGCGGGGAAGAGACCCAGTACTTC
>.|TRBD1|TRBJ2-1|TRBV7-3
CASSLGTVDSYNEQFF
TGTGCCAGCAGCTTAGGGACAGTCGACTCCTACAATGAGCAGTTCTTC
>few|.|TRBJ1-6|TRBV30
CATSQGSPLHF
TGTGCCACCTCACAGGGATCACCCCTCCACTTT
>.|.|TRBJ1-5|TRBV30
CAWSVLPRGSNQPQHF
TGTGCCTGGAGTGTACTACCCCGAGGTAGCAATCAGCCCCAGCATTTT
>.|TRBD2|TRBJ2-1|TRBV30
CAWNALAGAYNEQFF
TGTGCCTGGAATGCACTAGCGGGGGCCTACAATGAGCAGTTCTTC
>.|TRBD1|TRBJ1-1|TRBV14
CASSFSSTGGATEAFF
TGTGCCAGCAGCTTCTCTTCGACAGGGGGGGCCACTGAAGCTTTCTTT
>.|.|TRBJ1-1|TRBV2
CASSERQGNTEAFF
TGTGCCAGCAGTGAAAGGCAGGGGAACACTGAAGCTTTCTTT
>few|TRBD2|TRBJ2-3|TRBV4-3
CASSRTSRDTQYF
TGCGCCAGCAGCCGGACTAGTAGGGATACGCAGTATTTT
>.|.|TRBJ2-2|TRBV9
CASSGSRNTGELFF
TGTGCCAGCAGCGGTAGTCGGAACACCGGGGAGCTGTTTTTT
>.|.|TRBJ2-5|TRBV6-2/TRBV6-3
CASSKGRGRGDQETQYF
TGTGCCAGCAGTAAGGGGAGGGGGCGGGGGGACCAAGAGACCCAGTACTTC
>few|.|TRBJ1-5|TRBV19
CASSIGYSNQPQHF
TGTGCCAGTAGTATAGGTTATAGCAATCAGCCCCAGCATTTT
>.|TRBD2|TRBJ2-1|TRBV11-2
CASSSLAGGAYNEQFF
TGTGCCAGCAGTTCACTAGCGGGGGGCGCCTACAATGAGCAGTTCTTC
>.|TRBD2|TRBJ2-1|TRBV12-3/TRBV12-4
CASSPGLAGEQFF
TGTGCCAGCAGTCCCGGACTAGCGGGCGAGCAGTTCTTC
>.|TRBD1|TRBJ2-2|TRBV7-7
CASSLGDSFTGELFF
TGTGCTAGCAGCTTAGGGGACAGCTTCACCGGGGAGCTGTTTTTT
>once|.|TRBJ1-2|TRBV30
CAWSIHWGGASYGYTF
TGTGCCTGGAGCATCCATTGGGGGGGCGCCAGCTATGGCTACACCTTC
>.|.|TRBJ1-1|TRBV3-1/TRBV3-2
CASSQEVGSTLLFF
TGTGCCAGCAGCCAAGAAGTCGGGTCCACCCTCCTGTTCTTT
>.|.|TRBJ1-3|TRBV18
CASSERTLSSGNTIYF
TGTGCCAGCTCGGAAAGGACACTCAGCTCTGGAAACACCATATATTTT
>once|.|TRBJ2-7|TRBV3-1/TRBV3-2
CASSQPAEGWDEQYF
TGTGCCAGCAGCCAACCGGCCGAGGGATGGGACGAGCAGTACTTC
>.|.|TRBJ2-7|TRBV7-2
CASSLLANEQYF
TGTGCCAGCAGCCTGCTAGCCAACGAGCAGTACTTC
>.|.|TRBJ1-6|TRBV7-2
CASSFKQGPNSPLHF
TGTGCCAGCAGCTTTAAACAGGGCCCTAATTCACCCCTCCACTTT
>.|.|TRBJ1-3|TRBV6-1
CASSEAYSGNTIYF
TGTGCCAGCAGTGAAGCCTACTCTGGAAACACCATATATTTT
>.|.|TRBJ1-1|TRBV30
CAWSGTGEVKAFF
TGTGCCTGGAGTGGTACCGGGGAAGTTAAAGCTTTCTTT
>.|.|TRBJ1-3|TRBV4-1
CASSQVGGGTVGRNTIYF
TGCGCCAGCAGCCAAGTGGGGGGGGGAACAGTAGGTCGAAACACCATATATTTT
>.|TRBD2|TRBJ2-3|TRBV29-1
CRFPRNSAGGAGTDTQYF
TGCAGGTTCCCTCGAAATTCAGCGGGGGGGGCGGGCACAGATACGCAGTATTTT
>once|.|TRBJ2-7|TRBV7-2
CASSLDRLSISYEQYF
TGTGCCAGCAGCTTAGACAGGTTGAGTATCTCCTACGAGCAGTACTTC
>.|TRBD2|TRBJ2-3|TRBV10-2
CASISGGIRTDTQYF
TGCGCCAGTATTAGCGGGGGAATCCGCACAGATACGCAGTATTTT
>.|.|TRBJ1-4|TRBV4-1
CASTPEGGGEKLFF
TGCGCCAGCACCCCGGAGGGCGGGGGTGAAAAACTGTTTTTT
>.|TRBD1|TRBJ2-1|TRBV6-5
CASSSGQGGNEQFF
TGTGCCAGCAGTTCCGGACAGGGCGGGAATGAGCAGTTCTTC
>.|TRBD1|TRBJ1-2|TRBV4-3
CASLTGQGANYGYTF
TGCGCCAGTTTAACTGGACAGGGGGCTAACTATGGCTACACCTTC
>.|TRBD2|TRBJ2-1|TRBV5-4
CASSRTSGGYNEQFF
TGTGCCAGCAGCCGGACTAGCGGGGGGTACAATGAGCAGTTCTTC
>.|.|TRBJ2-7|TRBV11-2
CASSPPSWARVYEQYF
TGTGCCAGCAGCCCCCCATCGTGGGCAAGAGTCTACGAGCAGTACTTC
>.|TRBD1|TRBJ1-1|TRBV4-3
CASSPLVQGGMNTEAFF
TGCGCCAGCAGCCCCCTCGTCCAGGGGGGTATGAACACTGAAGCTTTCTTT
>.|TRBD1|TRBJ2-5|TRBV29-1
CSVLGQGGTQYF
TGCAGCGTCCTTGGACAGGGGGGGACCCAGTACTTC